The 3 T cell receptor beta chains listed next were all sequenced from one sample in a study of T-cell reconstitution after alpha-beta-depleted transplantation in children. The TCRbeta library incorporated unique molecular identifiers. From the PCR reads, TCRdb called clonotypes with MiXCR, one entry per CDR3 protein. Found here are more than 400,000 distinct CDR3 sequences, about 40% of them singletons; the top ten hold around 29%. The starting material was PBMCs, obtained before TCRalphabeta/CD19-depleted stem cell transplant. Receptors were obtained from a girl aged 2 to 10 with aplastic anemia, due to receive a stem cell transplant.

This clonotype was detected once. The junction departs from germline at one end; a sequencing error may be responsible. This rearrangement joins TRBV20-1 to TRBJ2-3, with D possibly matching TRBD2 (6 bases). Per the germline V gene, CDR1 is DFQATT and CDR2 is SNEGSKA (reference sequence). This CDR3 region has 15 residues. The CDR3 loop reads CGARDGASVTDTQYF. Here the CDR3 DNA reads TGCGGTGCTAGAGATGGGGCTAGCGTCACAGATACGCAGTATTTT.

This clonotype was picked up a small number of times. The chain recombines TRBV20-1 with TRBJ1-5; D is unresolved. The CDR3 has 15 amino acids. Trimming stripped 1 base from V and 6 bases from J, with 16 bases between. CDR1 is DFQATT, CDR2 SNEGSKA, per germline (reference sequence). The DNA of the CDR3 is TGCAGTGCTAGAGGACCATCTGTCCAATTTCAGCCCCAGCATTTT. Translation gives CSARGPSVQFQPQHF.

This clonotype was observed many times. In DNA, the CDR3 is TGTGCCAGCAGCTCCCCACTAGCGGGGACCTTCCTTGGAACGCAGTATTTT. This sequence encodes CASSSPLAGTFLGTQYF. This chain uses TRBV7-6 with TRBJ2-3; 10 positions agree with TRBD2. Germline V gene sequence: CDR1 SGHVS, CDR2 FNYEAQ. V gave up 4 bases and J gave up 9 bases; unmatched junction bases: 16. The CDR3 is 17 amino acids.